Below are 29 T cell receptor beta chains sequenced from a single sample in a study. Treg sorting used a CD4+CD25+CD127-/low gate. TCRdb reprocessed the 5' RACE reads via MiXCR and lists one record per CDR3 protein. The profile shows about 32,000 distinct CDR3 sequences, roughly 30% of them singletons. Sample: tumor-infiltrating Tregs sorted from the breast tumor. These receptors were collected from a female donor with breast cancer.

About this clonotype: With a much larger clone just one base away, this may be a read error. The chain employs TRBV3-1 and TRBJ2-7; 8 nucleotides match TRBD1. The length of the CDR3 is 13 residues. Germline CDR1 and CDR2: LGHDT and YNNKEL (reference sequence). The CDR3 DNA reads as TGTGTCAGCAGCCAGGACAGGGCCTACGAGCAGTACTTC. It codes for CVSSQDRAYEQYF.

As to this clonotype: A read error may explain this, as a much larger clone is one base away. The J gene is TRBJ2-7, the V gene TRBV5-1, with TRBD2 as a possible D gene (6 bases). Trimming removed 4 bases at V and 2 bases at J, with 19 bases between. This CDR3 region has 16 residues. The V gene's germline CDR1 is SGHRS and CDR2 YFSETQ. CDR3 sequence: CASSARVLARTYEQYF. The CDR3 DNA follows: TGCGCCAGCAGCGCCAGAGTGCTAGCGAGAACCTACGAGCAGTACTTC.

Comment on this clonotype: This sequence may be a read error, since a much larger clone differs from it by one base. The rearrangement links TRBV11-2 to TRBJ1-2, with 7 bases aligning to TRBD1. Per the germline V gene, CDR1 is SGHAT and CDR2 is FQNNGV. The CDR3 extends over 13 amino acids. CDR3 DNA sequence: TGTGTCAGCAGCCTGGGACAGCGCTATGGCTACACCTTC. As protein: CVSSLGQRYGYTF.

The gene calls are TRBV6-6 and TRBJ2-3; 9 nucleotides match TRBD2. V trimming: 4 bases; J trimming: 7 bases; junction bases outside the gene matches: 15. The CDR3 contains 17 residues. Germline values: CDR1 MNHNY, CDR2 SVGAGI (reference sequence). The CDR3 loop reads CASSSADLAGSRNTQYF. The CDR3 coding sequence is TGTGCCAGCAGTTCAGCCGACCTAGCGGGATCACGGAATACGCAGTATTTT.

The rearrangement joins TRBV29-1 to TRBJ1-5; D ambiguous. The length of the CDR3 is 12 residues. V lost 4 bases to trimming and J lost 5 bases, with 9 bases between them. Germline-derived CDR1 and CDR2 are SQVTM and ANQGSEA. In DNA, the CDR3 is TGCAGCGTTGGGAACGGGGATCAGCCCCAGCATTTT. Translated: CSVGNGDQPQHF.

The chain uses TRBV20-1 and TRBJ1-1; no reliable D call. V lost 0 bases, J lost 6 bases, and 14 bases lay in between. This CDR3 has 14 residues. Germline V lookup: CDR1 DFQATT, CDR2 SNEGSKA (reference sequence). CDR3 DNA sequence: TGCAGTGCTAGAGATCTGGGGAGCGGCGCTGAAGCTTTCTTT. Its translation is CSARDLGSGAEAFF.

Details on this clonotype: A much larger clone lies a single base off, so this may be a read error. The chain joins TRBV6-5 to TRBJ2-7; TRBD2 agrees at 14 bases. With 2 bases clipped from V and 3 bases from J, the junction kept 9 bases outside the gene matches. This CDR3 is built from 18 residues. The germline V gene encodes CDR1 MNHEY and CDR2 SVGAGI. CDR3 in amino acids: CASSYRPRTSGGNYEQYF. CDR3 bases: TGTGCCAGCAGTTACCGACCCCGGACTAGCGGGGGGAACTACGAGCAGTACTTC.

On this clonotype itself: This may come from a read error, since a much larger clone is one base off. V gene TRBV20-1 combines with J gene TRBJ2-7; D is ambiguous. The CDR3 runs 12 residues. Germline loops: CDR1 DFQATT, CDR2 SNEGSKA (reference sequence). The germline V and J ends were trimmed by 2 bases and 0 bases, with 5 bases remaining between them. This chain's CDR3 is CSARSSSYEQYF. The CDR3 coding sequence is TGCAGTGCTAGATCCTCCTCCTACGAGCAGTACTTC.

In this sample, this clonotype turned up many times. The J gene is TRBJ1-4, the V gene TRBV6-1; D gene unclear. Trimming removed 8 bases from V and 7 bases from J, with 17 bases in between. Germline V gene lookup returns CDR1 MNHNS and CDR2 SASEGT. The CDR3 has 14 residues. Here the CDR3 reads CASCSPREGEKLFF. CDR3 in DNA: TGTGCCAGCTGTTCCCCGAGGGAGGGTGAAAAACTGTTTTTT.

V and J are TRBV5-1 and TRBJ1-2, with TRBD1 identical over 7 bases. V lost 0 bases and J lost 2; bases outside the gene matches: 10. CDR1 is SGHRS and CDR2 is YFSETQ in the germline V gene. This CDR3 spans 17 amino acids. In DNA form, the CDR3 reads TGCGCCAGCAGCTTGGCCTTACGACAGGGAGTCAACTATGGCTACACCTTC. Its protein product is CASSLALRQGVNYGYTF. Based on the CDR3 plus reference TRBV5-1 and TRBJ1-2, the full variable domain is KAGVTQTPRYLIKTRGQQVTLSCSPISGHRSVSWYQQTPGQGLQFLFEYFSETQRNKGNFPGRFSGRQFSNSRSEMNVSTLELGDSALYLCASSLALRQGVNYGYTFGSGTRLTVV.

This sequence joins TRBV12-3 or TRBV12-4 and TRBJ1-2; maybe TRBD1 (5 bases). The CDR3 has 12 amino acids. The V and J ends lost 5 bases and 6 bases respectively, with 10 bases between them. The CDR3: CASSPSGDGYTF. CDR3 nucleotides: TGTGCCAGCAGTCCTTCGGGGGATGGCTACACCTTC.

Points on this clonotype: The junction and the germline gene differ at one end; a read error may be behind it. DNA for the CDR3: TGTGCCAGCAGCTTAGTAGCCGGGTACGGGCAGTACTTC. Amino acids: CASSLVAGYGQYF. The rearrangement links TRBV7-3 to TRBJ2-7; D gene uncertain. This CDR3 contains 13 residues. Germline-derived CDR1 and CDR2 are SGHTA and FQGTGA.

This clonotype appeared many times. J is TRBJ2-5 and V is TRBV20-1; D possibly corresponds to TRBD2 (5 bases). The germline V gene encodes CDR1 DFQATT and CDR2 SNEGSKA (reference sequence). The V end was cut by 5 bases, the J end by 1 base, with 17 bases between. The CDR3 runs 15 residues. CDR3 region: CSADHMDSLQETQYF. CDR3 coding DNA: TGCAGTGCTGACCATATGGACTCACTCCAAGAGACCCAGTACTTC.

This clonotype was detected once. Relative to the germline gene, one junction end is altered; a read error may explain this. The CDR3 nucleotides read TGTGCCGGCAGCCAAGAAGGCCAGGGAGGCTATGGCTACACCTTC. Residues: CAGSQEGQGGYGYTF. The rearrangement joins TRBV4-2 to TRBJ1-2; weak D call: TRBD1 (5 bases). Germline CDR1 is LGHNA and CDR2 is YNFKEQ. The CDR3 totals 15 residues.

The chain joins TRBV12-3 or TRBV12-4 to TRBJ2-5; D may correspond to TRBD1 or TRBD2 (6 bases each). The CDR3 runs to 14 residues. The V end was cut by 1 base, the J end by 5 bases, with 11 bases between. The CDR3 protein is CASSLVRGLETQYF. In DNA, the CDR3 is TGTGCCAGCAGTTTAGTTCGGGGGCTGGAGACCCAGTACTTC.

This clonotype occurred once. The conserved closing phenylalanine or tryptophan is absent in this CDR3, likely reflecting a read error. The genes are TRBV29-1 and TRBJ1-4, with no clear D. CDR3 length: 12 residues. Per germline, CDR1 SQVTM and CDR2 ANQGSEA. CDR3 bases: TGCAGCGTGGGTGAAATTAATGAAGAACTGTTTTCT. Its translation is CSVGEINEELFS.

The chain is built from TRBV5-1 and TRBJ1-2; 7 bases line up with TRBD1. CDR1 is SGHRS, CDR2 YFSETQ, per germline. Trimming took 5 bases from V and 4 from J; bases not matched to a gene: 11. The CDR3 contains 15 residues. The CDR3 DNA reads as TGCGCCAGCAGAAGTGGCACAGGGGACGTCTATGGCTACACCTTC. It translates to CASRSGTGDVYGYTF. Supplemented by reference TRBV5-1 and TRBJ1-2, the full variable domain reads KAGVTQTPRYLIKTRGQQVTLSCSPISGHRSVSWYQQTPGQGLQFLFEYFSETQRNKGNFPGRFSGRQFSNSRSEMNVSTLELGDSALYLCASRSGTGDVYGYTFGSGTRLTVV.

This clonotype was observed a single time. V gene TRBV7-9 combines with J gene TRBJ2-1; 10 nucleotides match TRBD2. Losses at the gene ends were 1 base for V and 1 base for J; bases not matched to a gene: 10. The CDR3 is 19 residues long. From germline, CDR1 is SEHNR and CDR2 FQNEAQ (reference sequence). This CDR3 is CASSLVGLAGDLSYNEQFF. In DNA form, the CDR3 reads TGTGCCAGCAGCTTAGTAGGCCTAGCGGGAGATCTTTCCTACAATGAGCAGTTCTTC. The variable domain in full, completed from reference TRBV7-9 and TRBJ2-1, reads DTGVSQNPRHKITKRGQNVTFRCDPISEHNRLYWYRQTLGQGPEFLTYFQNEAQLEKSRLLSDRFSAERPKGSFSTLEIQRTEQGDSAMYLCASSLVGLAGDLSYNEQFFGPGTRLTVL.

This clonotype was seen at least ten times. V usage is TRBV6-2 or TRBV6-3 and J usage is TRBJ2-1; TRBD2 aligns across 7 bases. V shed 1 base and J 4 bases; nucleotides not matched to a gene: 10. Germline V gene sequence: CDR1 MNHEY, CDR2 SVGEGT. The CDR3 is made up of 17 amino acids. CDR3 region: CASSYFPLGDYYNEQFF. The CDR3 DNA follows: TGTGCCAGCAGTTACTTCCCTTTGGGGGACTATTACAATGAGCAGTTCTTC.

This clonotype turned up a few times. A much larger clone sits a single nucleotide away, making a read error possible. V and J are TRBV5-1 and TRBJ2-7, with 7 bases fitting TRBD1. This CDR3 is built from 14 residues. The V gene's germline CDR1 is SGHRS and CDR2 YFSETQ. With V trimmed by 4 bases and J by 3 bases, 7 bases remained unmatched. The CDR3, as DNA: TGCGCCAGCAGCAAGGGGACAGCGAACTACGAGCAGTACTTC. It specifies CASSKGTANYEQYF. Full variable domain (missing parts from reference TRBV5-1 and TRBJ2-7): KAGVTQTPRYLIKTRGQQVTLSCSPISGHRSVSWYQQTPGQGLQFLFEYFSETQRNKGNFPGRFSGRQFSNSRSEMNVSTLELGDSALYLCASSKGTANYEQYFGPGTRLTVT.

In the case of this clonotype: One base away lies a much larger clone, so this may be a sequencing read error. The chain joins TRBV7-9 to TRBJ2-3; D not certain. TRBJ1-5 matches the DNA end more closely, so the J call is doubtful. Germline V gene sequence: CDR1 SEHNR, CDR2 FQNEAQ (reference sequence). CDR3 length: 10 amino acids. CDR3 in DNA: TGTGCCAGCAGCTTAGATACGCAGCATTTT. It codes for CASSLDTQHF.

Here the CDR3 reads CASSAGIQYYELYF. CDR3 coding DNA: TGTGCCAGCAGCGCCGGGATTCAGTACTACGAGCTATACTTC. The chain recombines TRBV6-5 with TRBJ2-7; maybe TRBD2 (5 bases). V lost 6 bases to trimming and J lost 13 bases, with 25 bases between them. Looked up from germline, CDR1 is MNHEY and CDR2 is SVGAGI. The CDR3 has 14 amino acids.

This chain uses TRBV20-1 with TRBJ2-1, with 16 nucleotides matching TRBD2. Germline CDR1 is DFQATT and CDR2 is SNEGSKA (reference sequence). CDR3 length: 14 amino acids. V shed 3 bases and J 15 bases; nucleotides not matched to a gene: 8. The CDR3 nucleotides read TGCAGTGCTAGCCCGGGACTAGCGGGAGGGTCGTTGTTCTTC. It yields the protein CSASPGLAGGSLFF.

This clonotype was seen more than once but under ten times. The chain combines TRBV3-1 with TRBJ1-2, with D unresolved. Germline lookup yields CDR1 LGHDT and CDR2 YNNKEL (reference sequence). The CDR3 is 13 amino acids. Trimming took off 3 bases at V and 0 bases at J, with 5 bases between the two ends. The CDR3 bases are TGTGCCAGCAGCCAGGGGTCTAACTATGGCTACACCTTC. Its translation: CASSQGSNYGYTF.

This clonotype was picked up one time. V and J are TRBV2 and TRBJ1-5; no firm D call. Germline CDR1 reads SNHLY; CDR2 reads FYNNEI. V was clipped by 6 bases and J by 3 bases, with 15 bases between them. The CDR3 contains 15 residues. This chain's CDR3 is CASRSLRGYNQPQHF. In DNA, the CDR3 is TGTGCCAGCAGGAGTTTAAGAGGGTACAATCAGCCCCAGCATTTT.

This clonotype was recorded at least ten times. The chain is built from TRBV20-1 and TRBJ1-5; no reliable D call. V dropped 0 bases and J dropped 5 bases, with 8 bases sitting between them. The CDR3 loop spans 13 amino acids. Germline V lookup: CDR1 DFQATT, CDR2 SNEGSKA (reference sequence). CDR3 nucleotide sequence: TGCAGTGCTAGAGATCAGGCTTATCAGCCCCAGCATTTT. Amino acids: CSARDQAYQPQHF.

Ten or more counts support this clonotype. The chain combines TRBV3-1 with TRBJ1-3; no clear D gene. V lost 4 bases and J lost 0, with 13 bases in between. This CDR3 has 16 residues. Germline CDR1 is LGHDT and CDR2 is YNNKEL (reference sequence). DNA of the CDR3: TGTGCCAGCAGCCCCGCGGCGATCCGCTCTGGAAACACCATATATTTT. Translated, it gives CASSPAAIRSGNTIYF.

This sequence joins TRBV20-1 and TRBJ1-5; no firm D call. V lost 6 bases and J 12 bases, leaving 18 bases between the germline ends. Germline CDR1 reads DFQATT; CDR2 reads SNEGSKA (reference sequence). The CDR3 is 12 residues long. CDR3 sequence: CSARGTASLQHF. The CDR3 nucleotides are TGCAGTGCCCGGGGAACCGCATCACTCCAGCATTTT.

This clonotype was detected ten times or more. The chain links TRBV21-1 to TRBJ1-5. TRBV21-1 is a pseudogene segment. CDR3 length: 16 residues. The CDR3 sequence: CASSKGSVTSNQPQHF. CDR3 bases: TGTGCCAGCAGCAAAGGCTCGGTAACTAGCAATCAGCCCCAGCATTTT.